This TCR beta chain was identified during a study of early T cells in non-severe SARS-CoV-2 infection. In the library, individual cDNA molecules carried attached unique molecular identifiers. TCRdb ran MiXCR on the 5' RACE reads and lists one entry per CDR3 protein. The repertoire holds approximately 100,000 distinct CDR3 sequences, approximately 15% seen once, with under 7.5% in the top ten. With 9 bases clipped from V and 7 bases from J, the junction kept 10 bases outside the gene matches. The CDR3 is made up of 14 amino acids. The germline gives CDR1 MRHNA, CDR2 SNTAGT. Study-wide points: Anti-spike CD8 responses were favored in VDJdb matching, and private and CD4 specificities were missed.

The sample holds many counts of this clonotype. Its antigen is unknown. This clonotype was sampled from an adult who was a healthcare worker with PCR-confirmed SARS-CoV-2 infection or an uninfected control (not recorded which). The material sequenced was whole blood. The rearrangement joins TRBV6-4 to TRBJ2-1; 9 positions match TRBD2. In DNA, the CDR3 is TGTGCCAGTTCGGATCTAGCGGGGATAAATGAGCAGTTCTTC. This sequence encodes CASSDLAGINEQFF.